Below, 15 T cell receptor beta chains from the same sample are listed, as sequenced in a study of T-cell reconstitution after alpha-beta-depleted transplantation in children. Unique molecular identifiers tagged the TCRbeta library. TCRdb processed the PCR reads anew with MiXCR; each CDR3 protein has one entry. The sample records 200,000 to 250,000 distinct CDR3 sequences, approximately 9.5% being singletons. The sequencing here drew on PBMCs from the stem cell graft donor, taken from the stem cell graft. The receptors derive from a human donor who donated a stem cell graft to a child with acute lymphoblastic leukemia.

The chain is built from TRBV5-1 and TRBJ2-3; a possible D gene is TRBD2 (5 bases). The CDR3 runs 15 residues. V lost 0 bases to trimming and J lost 2 bases, with 10 bases between them. Germline V gene lookup returns CDR1 SGHRS and CDR2 YFSETQ. CDR3 sequence reads: CASSLVGGNTDTQYF. DNA of the CDR3: TGCGCCAGCAGCTTGGTAGGAGGAAACACAGATACGCAGTATTTT. The variable domain in full, completed from reference TRBV5-1 and TRBJ2-3, reads KAGVTQTPRYLIKTRGQQVTLSCSPISGHRSVSWYQQTPGQGLQFLFEYFSETQRNKGNFPGRFSGRQFSNSRSEMNVSTLELGDSALYLCASSLVGGNTDTQYFGPGTRLTVL.

The rearrangement uses TRBV6-5 and TRBJ1-4; D uncertain. The CDR3 spans 15 residues. V was trimmed by 1 base and J by 2 bases, leaving 8 bases between them. In germline, CDR1 is MNHEY, CDR2 SVGAGI. The CDR3 DNA is TGTGCCAGCAGTTACTATGGAGGGACTAATGAAAAACTGTTTTTT. Translated, it gives CASSYYGGTNEKLFF.

There are many counts of this clonotype. This chain uses TRBV20-1 with TRBJ2-2; unclear D gene. V was trimmed by 2 bases and J by 2 bases, leaving 12 bases between them. CDR1 DFQATT and CDR2 SNEGSKA come from the germline V gene (reference sequence). CDR3 size: 15 residues. The CDR3 region has the DNA TGCAGTGCTAGACCCGTACAGCTAAACACCGGGGAGCTGTTTTTT. It encodes CSARPVQLNTGELFF.

The chain carries TRBV10-3 and TRBJ2-3; perhaps TRBD2 as D (5 bases). This CDR3 region has 13 residues. Trimming left V 11 bases short and J 4 bases short, with 16 bases between. Germline CDR1 ENHRY, CDR2 SYGVKD. DNA for the CDR3: TGTGCCGCCGGGGTGGGTGGACCAGATACGCAGTATTTT. Protein: CAAGVGGPDTQYF.

This clonotype was observed a few times. A read error may account for a junction end that differs from germline. The chain combines TRBV5-1 with TRBJ1-1, with 8 bases matching TRBD1. The CDR3 is 13 residues long. Germline-derived CDR1 and CDR2 are SGHRS and YFSETQ. The DNA of the CDR3 is TGCGCCAGCAGATTGGGACAGGACAGTGAAGCTTTCTTT. Its translation: CASRLGQDSEAFF.

This clonotype was observed a handful of times. The J gene is TRBJ1-1, the V gene TRBV7-8, with D uncertain. The CDR3 is 14 amino acids. V was cut by 5 bases and J by 4 bases, with 14 bases left in between. Germline V gives CDR1 SGHVS, CDR2 FQNEAQ. In DNA, the CDR3 is TGTGCCAGCAGCCAACTGGAGGTTTCCACTGAAGCTTTCTTT. Protein: CASSQLEVSTEAFF.

This clonotype occurred many times. CDR3 amino acids: CASSPTTGGNIQYF. CDR3 nucleotide sequence: TGTGCCTCCAGCCCGACCACAGGGGGAAACATTCAGTACTTC. The chain has TRBV9 and TRBJ2-4; 8 nucleotides agree with TRBD1. Germline CDR1 is SGDLS and CDR2 is YYNGEE. After removal of 10 bases from V and 6 bases from J, the junction contained 12 bases not matched to a gene. The CDR3 has 14 residues.

This clonotype was recorded many times. The rearrangement links TRBV3-1 to TRBJ2-1; either TRBD1 or TRBD2 may supply D (5 bases each). CDR1 is LGHDT and CDR2 is YNNKEL in the germline V gene (reference sequence). The CDR3 is 16 residues long. Trimming pared 0 bases from V and 2 bases from J, leaving 11 bases between. The CDR3 loop reads CASSQDLGVAYNEQFF. CDR3 bases: TGTGCCAGCAGCCAAGATCTGGGGGTCGCCTACAATGAGCAGTTCTTC.

The chain combines TRBV10-2 with TRBJ2-7; D is ambiguous. V lost 4 bases and J lost 4, with 8 bases in between. CDR3 length equals 12 residues. CDR1 and CDR2 (germline): WSHSY, SAAADI. CDR3 residues: CASSVGPYEQYF. The CDR3, as DNA: TGCGCCAGCAGTGTGGGCCCTTACGAGCAGTACTTC.

The CDR3 loop is CASSDPGSPLHF. CDR3 sequence (DNA): TGTGCCAGCAGCGACCCAGGTTCACCCCTCCACTTT. This chain connects TRBV12-3 or TRBV12-4 to TRBJ1-6; D is ambiguous. V was clipped by 6 bases and J by 9 bases, with 9 bases between them. CDR3 length: 12 residues.

This clonotype was picked up many times. The V gene is TRBV18, the J gene TRBJ1-2; unclear D gene. Between the trimmed V and J ends, which lost 2 bases and 3 bases, there was a span of 13 bases. The CDR3 is 15 residues long. Per germline, CDR1 KGHSH and CDR2 LQKENI. In nucleotides, the CDR3 is TGTGCCAGCTCACCAGGACCGGAGATTTACTATGGCTACACCTTC. Protein sequence: CASSPGPEIYYGYTF.

This clonotype showed up many times. The chain is built from TRBV20-1 and TRBJ2-2; D may be TRBD1 or TRBD2 (5 bases each). V shed 6 bases and J shed 8 bases, with 25 bases lying between them. The CDR3 loop spans 16 amino acids. CDR1 DFQATT and CDR2 SNEGSKA come from the germline V gene (reference sequence). In DNA form, the CDR3 reads TGCAGTGCCAATCCTTTCTGGGGACCTCAGGGTGGGGAGCTGTTTTTT. Translated, it gives CSANPFWGPQGGELFF.

The chain is built from TRBV5-6 and TRBJ2-7; 7 bases are a match to TRBD1. The J segment lost 2 bases and the V segment lost 0 bases, leaving 2 bases of the junction unmatched. The CDR3 runs 14 residues. Germline loops: CDR1 SGHDT, CDR2 YYEEEE. CDR3 sequence reads: CASSLAGGAYEQYF. CDR3 coding DNA: TGTGCCAGCAGCTTGGCAGGGGGAGCCTACGAGCAGTACTTC. Looking up the rest from reference TRBV5-6 and TRBJ2-7 gives the full variable domain: DAGVTQSPTHLIKTRGQQVTLRCSPKSGHDTVSWYQQALGQGPQFIFQYYEEEERQRGNFPDRFSGHQFPNYSSELNVNALLLGDSALYLCASSLAGGAYEQYFGPGTRLTVT.

This chain links TRBV5-1 with TRBJ1-1; D is uncertain. Looked up from germline, CDR1 is SGHRS and CDR2 is YFSETQ. V was cut by 0 bases and J by 4 bases, with 13 bases left in between. There are 15 residues in the CDR3. The CDR3 bases are TGCGCCAGCAGCTTGGCCGGTGGCGGATTCACTGAAGCTTTCTTT. The encoded protein is CASSLAGGGFTEAFF. Supplemented by reference TRBV5-1 and TRBJ1-1, the full variable domain reads KAGVTQTPRYLIKTRGQQVTLSCSPISGHRSVSWYQQTPGQGLQFLFEYFSETQRNKGNFPGRFSGRQFSNSRSEMNVSTLELGDSALYLCASSLAGGGFTEAFFGQGTRLTVV.

This clonotype was detected only a few times. CDR3 in DNA: TGCAGTGCTAGAGATAAAGTGACTACCTACTTCTACGAGCAGTACTTC. It yields the protein CSARDKVTTYFYEQYF. The genes are TRBV20-1 and TRBJ2-7; TRBD2 is a possible D gene (5 bases). V was shortened by 0 bases and J by 3 bases, with 18 bases between the two germline ends. This CDR3 has 16 amino acids. CDR1 is DFQATT and CDR2 is SNEGSKA in the germline V gene (reference sequence).